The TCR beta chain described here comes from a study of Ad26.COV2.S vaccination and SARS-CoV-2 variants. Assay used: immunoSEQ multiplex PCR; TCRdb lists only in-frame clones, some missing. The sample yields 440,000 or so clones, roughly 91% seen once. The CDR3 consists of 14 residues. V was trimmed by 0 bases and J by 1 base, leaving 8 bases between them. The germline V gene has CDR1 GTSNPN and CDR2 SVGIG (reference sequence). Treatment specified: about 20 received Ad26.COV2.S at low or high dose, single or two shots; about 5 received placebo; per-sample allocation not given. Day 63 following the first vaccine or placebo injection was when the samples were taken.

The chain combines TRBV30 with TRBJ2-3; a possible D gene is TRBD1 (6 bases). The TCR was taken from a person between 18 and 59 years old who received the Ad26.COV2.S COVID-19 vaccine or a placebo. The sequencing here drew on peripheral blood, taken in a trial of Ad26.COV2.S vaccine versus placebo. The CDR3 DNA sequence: TGTGCCTGGAGTGTCAAGGGGGGCACAGATACGCAGTATTTT. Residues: CAWSVKGGTDTQYF.